The source of this TCR beta chain is a study of cytomegalovirus exposure and HLA in healthy donors. Study as a whole: Among the approximately 420 donors who were genotyped, about 79% fell in the genetic ancestry cluster that is associated with self-reported Caucasian donors.

The table lists this clone with a count of one. Its antigen is not identified. Findings and caveats of the study: In an earlier analysis, productive rearrangement rates for most beta V segments clustered near 87% or 30%. Some segments of the V type, notably TRBV6-2 and TRBV6-3, were excluded as indistinguishable.

Trimming cost V 5 bases and J 0 bases; bases outside gene matches: 7. The germline gives CDR1 MDHEN, CDR2 SYDVKM. The CDR3 covers 16 residues. The PCR was carried out with 60 Vbeta primers and 13 Jbeta primers. Using immunoSEQ multiplex PCR, the repertoire was profiled, and TCRdb retains in-frame clones only, with some absent. The data show 150,000 to 200,000 clones, more than 75% seen once. The source of this sequence is a male donor in good health and CMV-seronegative. V and J are TRBV28 and TRBJ2-1; TRBD2 matches 7 bases. Input material: PBMCs. The CDR3, as DNA: TGTGCCAGCAGTCCTGGGTGGGGGGGCTCCTACAATGAGCAGTTCTTC. This gives the protein CASSPGWGGSYNEQFF.